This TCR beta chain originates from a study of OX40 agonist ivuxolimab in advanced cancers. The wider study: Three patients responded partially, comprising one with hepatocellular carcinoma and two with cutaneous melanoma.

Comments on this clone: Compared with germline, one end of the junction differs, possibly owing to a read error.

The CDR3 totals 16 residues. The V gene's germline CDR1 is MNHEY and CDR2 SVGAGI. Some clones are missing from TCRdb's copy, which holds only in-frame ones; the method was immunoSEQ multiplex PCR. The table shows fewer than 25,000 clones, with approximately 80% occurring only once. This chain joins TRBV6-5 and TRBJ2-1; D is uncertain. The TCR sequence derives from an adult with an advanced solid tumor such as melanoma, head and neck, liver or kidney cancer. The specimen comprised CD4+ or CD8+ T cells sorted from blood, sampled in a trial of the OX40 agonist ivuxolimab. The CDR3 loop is CDSSYSITGSYNEQFF. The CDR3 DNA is TGTGACAGCAGTTACTCGATAACGGGCTCCTACAATGAGCAGTTCTTC.